This T cell receptor beta chain was obtained from a study of blood T cell repertoires in COVID-19. The wider study: Samples representing acute and convalescent COVID-19 were sourced from the United States, Italy and Spain. PBMCs, B-cell-depleted T cells, or T cells were the source of the cDNA or gDNA that made up the material.

What the recovered Cohort 3 donors had was two negative PCRs, clearance, or symptom resolution. In the source study's methods: Reference gene primer amplification gave estimated nucleated cell counts. Measured with immunoSEQ multiplex PCR; TCRdb has only the in-frame clones, and not every one. The DNA gave D and trimming, while V, J and clone size come from that table. Among some 330,000 clones listed, around 86% were seen once. The origin of this receptor is a man in his thirties or forties who had recovered from COVID-19. What was sequenced was PBMCs or T cells enriched from blood (not recorded which).

The CDR3 reads CASSLRYEQYF. The CDR3, as DNA: TGTGCCAGCAGCTTACGGTACGAGCAGTACTTC. The J gene is TRBJ2-7, the V gene TRBV5-6; no clear D gene. Trimming shortened V by 2 bases and J by 4 bases, and 4 bases separated the two germline ends. The CDR3 has 11 residues. Germline V gene lookup returns CDR1 SGHDT and CDR2 YYEEEE.